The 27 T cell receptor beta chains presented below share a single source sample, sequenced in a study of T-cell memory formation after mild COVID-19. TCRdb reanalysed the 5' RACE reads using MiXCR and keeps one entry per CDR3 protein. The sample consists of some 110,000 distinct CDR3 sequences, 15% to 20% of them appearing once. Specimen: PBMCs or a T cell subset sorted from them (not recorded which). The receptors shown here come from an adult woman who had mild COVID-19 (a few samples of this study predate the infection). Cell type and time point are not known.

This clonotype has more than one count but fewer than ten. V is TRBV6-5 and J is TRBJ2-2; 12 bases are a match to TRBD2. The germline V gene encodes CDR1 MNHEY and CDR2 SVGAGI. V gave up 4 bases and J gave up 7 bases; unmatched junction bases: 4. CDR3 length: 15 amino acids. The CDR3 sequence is CASSSGLAGSGELFF. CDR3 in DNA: TGTGCCAGCAGTTCCGGACTAGCGGGGAGCGGGGAGCTGTTTTTT.

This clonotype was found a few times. CDR3 region: CAIKEGVQGGDTQYF. DNA of the CDR3: TGTGCCATCAAGGAAGGAGTACAGGGGGGCGATACGCAGTATTTT. This chain uses TRBV10-3 with TRBJ2-3, with TRBD1 identical over 8 bases. With V trimmed by 7 bases and J by 6 bases, 12 bases remained unmatched. The CDR3 has 15 residues. The germline CDR1 and CDR2 sequences are ENHRY and SYGVKD.

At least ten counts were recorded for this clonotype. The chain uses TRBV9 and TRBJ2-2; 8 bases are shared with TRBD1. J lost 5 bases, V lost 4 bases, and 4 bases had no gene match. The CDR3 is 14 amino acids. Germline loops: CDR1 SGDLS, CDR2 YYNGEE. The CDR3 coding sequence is TGTGCCAGCAGCCCCAGGACAGGGACCGGGGAGCTGTTTTTT. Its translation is CASSPRTGTGELFF.

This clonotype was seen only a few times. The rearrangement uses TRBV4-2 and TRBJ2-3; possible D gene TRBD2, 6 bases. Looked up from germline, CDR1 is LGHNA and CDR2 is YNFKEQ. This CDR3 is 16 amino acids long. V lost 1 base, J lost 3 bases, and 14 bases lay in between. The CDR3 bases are TGTGCCAGCAGCCAAGTTGTGGCGGGGCGTACAGATACGCAGTATTTT. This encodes CASSQVVAGRTDTQYF.

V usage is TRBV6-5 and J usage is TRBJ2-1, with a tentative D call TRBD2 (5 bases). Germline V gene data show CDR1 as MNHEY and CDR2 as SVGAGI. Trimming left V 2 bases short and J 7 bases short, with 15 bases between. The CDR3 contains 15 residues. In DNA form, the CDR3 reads TGTGCCAGCAGTTACGGGTACGCCCCGGGGAATGAGCAGTTCTTC. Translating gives CASSYGYAPGNEQFF.

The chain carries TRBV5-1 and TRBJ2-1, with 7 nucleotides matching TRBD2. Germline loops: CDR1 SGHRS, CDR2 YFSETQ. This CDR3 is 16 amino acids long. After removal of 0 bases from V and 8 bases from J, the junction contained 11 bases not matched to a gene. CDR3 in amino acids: CASSLVGLAEAHEQFF. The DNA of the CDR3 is TGCGCCAGCAGCTTGGTAGGTCTAGCGGAGGCCCATGAGCAGTTCTTC. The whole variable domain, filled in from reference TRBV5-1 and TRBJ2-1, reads KAGVTQTPRYLIKTRGQQVTLSCSPISGHRSVSWYQQTPGQGLQFLFEYFSETQRNKGNFPGRFSGRQFSNSRSEMNVSTLELGDSALYLCASSLVGLAEAHEQFFGPGTRLTVL.

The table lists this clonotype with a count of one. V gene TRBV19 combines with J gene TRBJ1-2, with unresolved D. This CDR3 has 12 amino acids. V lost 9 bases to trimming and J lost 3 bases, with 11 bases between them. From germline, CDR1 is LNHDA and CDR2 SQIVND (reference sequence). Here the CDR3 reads CASSDRHYGYTF. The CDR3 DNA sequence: TGTGCCAGCAGCGATCGCCACTATGGCTACACCTTC.

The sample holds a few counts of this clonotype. The CDR3 DNA reads as TGCAGCGTTGACCAGGGGGCCTATGGCTACACCTTC. This translates into CSVDQGAYGYTF. The chain combines TRBV29-1 with TRBJ1-2; 8 positions agree with TRBD1. Germline values: CDR1 SQVTM, CDR2 ANQGSEA. The J segment lost 4 bases and the V segment lost 3 bases, leaving 1 base of the junction unmatched. The CDR3 contains 12 residues.

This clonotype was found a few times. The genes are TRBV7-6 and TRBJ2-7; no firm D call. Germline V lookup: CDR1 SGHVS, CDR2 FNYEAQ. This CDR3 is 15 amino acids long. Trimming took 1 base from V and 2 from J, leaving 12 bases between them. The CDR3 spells CASSLDFGEAYEQYF. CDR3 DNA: TGTGCCAGCAGCTTAGATTTCGGCGAAGCCTACGAGCAGTACTTC.

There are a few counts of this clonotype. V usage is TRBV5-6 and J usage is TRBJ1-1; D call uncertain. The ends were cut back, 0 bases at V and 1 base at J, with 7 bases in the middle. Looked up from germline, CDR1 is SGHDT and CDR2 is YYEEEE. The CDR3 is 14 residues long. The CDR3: CASSLAAGNTEAFF. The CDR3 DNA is TGTGCCAGCAGCTTGGCAGCCGGGAACACTGAAGCTTTCTTT. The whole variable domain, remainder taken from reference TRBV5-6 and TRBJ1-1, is DAGVTQSPTHLIKTRGQQVTLRCSPKSGHDTVSWYQQALGQGPQFIFQYYEEEERQRGNFPDRFSGHQFPNYSSELNVNALLLGDSALYLCASSLAAGNTEAFFGQGTRLTVV.

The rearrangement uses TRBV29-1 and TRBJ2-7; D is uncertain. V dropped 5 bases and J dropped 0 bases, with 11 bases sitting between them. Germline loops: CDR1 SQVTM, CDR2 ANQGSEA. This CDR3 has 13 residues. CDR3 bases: TGCAGCGTTTCCTCACTAAGCTCCTACGAGCAGTACTTC. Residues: CSVSSLSSYEQYF.

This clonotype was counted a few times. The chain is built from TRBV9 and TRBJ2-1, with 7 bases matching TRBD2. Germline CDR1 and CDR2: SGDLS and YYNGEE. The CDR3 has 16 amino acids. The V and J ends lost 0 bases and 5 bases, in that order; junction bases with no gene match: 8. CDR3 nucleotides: TGTGCCAGCAGCGTAGCAGTGGGGGGGTTCAACAATGAGCAGTTCTTC. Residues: CASSVAVGGFNNEQFF.

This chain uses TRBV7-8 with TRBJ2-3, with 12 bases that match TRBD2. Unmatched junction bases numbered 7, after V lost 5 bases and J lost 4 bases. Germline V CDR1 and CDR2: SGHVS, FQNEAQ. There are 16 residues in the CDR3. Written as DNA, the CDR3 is TGTGCCAGCAGCCTTCTAGCGGGAGGGCCATCAGATACGCAGTATTTT. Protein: CASSLLAGGPSDTQYF.

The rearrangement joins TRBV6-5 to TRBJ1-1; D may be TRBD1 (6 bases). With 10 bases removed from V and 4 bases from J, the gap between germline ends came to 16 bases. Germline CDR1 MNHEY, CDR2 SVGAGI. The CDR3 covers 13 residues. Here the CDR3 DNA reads TGTGCCACCAAAGGTAGGGGGGGCACTGAAGCTTTCTTT. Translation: CATKGRGGTEAFF.

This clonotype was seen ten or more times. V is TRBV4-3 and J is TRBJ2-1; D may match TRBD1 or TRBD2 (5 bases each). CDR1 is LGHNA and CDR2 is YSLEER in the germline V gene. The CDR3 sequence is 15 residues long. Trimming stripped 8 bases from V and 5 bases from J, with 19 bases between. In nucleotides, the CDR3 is TGCGCCAGCTCGGCAAGGGGCCCGGGGAACAATGAGCAGTTCTTC. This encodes CASSARGPGNNEQFF.

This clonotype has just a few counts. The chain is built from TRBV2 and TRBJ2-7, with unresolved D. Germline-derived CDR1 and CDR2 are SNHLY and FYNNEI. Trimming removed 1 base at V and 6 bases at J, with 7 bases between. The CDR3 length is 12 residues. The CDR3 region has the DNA TGTGCCAGCAGTGAAGGTCAAACCGAGCAGTACTTC. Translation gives CASSEGQTEQYF. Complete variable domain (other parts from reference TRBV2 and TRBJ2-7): EPEVTQTPSHQVTQMGQEVILRCVPISNHLYFYWYRQILGQKVEFLVSFYNNEISEKSEIFDDQFSVERPDGSNFTLKIRSTKLEDSAMYFCASSEGQTEQYFGPGTRLTVT.

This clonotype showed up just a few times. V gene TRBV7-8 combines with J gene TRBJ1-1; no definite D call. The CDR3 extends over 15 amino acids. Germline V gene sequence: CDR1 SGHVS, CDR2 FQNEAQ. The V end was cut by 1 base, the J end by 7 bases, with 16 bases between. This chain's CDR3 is CASSLGFGSDFEAFF. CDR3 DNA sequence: TGTGCCAGCAGCTTAGGCTTCGGTTCGGATTTTGAAGCTTTCTTT.

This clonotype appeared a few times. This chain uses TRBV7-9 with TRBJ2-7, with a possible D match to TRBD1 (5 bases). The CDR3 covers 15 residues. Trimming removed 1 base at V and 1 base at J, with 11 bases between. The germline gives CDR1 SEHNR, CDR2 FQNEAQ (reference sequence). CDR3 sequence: CASSLEQVPSYEQYF. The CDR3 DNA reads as TGTGCCAGCAGCTTAGAACAGGTTCCATCCTACGAGCAGTACTTC.

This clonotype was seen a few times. The CDR3 loop is CSGTGGTEAFF. The CDR3 coding sequence is TGCAGCGGAACGGGGGGCACTGAAGCTTTCTTT. The J gene is TRBJ1-1, the V gene TRBV29-1, with D possibly being TRBD1 (5 bases). Per germline, CDR1 SQVTM and CDR2 ANQGSEA. The CDR3 sequence is 11 residues long. V shed 7 bases and J shed 4 bases, with 10 bases lying between them. The full variable domain, completed using reference TRBV29-1 and TRBJ1-1, is SAVISQKPSRDICQRGTSLTIQCQVDSQVTMMFWYRQQPGQSLTLIATANQGSEATYESGFVIDKFPISRPNLTFSTLTVSNMSPEDSSIYLCSGTGGTEAFFGQGTRLTVV.

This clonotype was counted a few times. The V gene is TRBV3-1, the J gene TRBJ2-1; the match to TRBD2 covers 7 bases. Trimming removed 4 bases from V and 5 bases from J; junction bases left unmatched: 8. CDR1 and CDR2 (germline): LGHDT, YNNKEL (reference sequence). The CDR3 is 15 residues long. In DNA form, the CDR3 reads TGTGCCAGCAGCCTGACTAGCTCTGCGAACAATGAGCAGTTCTTC. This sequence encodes CASSLTSSANNEQFF.

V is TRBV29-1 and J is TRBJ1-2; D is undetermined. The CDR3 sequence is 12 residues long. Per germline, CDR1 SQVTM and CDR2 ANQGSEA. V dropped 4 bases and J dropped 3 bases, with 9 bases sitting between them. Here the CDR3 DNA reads TGCAGCGTTGGCGGGCCTTACTATGGCTACACCTTC. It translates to CSVGGPYYGYTF.

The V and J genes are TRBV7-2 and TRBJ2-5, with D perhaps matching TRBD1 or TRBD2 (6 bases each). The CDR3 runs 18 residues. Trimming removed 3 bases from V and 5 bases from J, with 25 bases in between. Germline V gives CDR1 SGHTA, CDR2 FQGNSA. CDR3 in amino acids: CASSFGGHLGGPRETQYF. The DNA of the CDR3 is TGTGCCAGCAGCTTCGGAGGACACCTAGGGGGGCCCCGGGAGACCCAGTACTTC. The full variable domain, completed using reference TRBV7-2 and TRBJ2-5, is GAGVSQSPSNKVTEKGKDVELRCDPISGHTALYWYRQSLGQGLEFLIYFQGNSAPDKSGLPSDRFSAERTGGSVSTLTIQRTQQEDSAVYLCASSFGGHLGGPRETQYFGPGTRLLVL.

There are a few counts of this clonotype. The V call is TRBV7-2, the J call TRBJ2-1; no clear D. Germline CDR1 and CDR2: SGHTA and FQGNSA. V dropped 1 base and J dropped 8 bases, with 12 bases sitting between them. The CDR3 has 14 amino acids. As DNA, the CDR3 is TGTGCCAGCAGCTTAGAACACGGGTGGTATGAGCAGTTCTTC. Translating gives CASSLEHGWYEQFF.

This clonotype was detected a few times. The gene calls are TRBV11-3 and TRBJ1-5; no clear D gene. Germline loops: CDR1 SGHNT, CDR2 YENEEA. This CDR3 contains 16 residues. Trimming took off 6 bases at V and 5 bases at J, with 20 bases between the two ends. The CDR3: CASSFTIRRSDQPQHF. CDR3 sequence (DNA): TGTGCCAGCAGTTTTACGATACGACGGTCGGATCAGCCCCAGCATTTT. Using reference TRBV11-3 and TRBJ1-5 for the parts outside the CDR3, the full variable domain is EAGVVQSPRYKIIEKKQPVAFWCNPISGHNTLYWYLQNLGQGPELLIRYENEEAVDDSQLPKDRFSAERLKGVDSTLKIQPAELGDSAVYLCASSFTIRRSDQPQHFGDGTRLSIL.

CDR3 coding DNA: TGTGCCAGCAGTTCCGACAGGCTAAGGGATGAGCAGTTCTTC. It yields the protein CASSSDRLRDEQFF. The chain has TRBV12-3 or TRBV12-4 and TRBJ2-1; tentative D call: TRBD1 (6 bases). V lost 4 bases and J 8 bases, leaving 15 bases between the germline ends. This CDR3 spans 14 amino acids.

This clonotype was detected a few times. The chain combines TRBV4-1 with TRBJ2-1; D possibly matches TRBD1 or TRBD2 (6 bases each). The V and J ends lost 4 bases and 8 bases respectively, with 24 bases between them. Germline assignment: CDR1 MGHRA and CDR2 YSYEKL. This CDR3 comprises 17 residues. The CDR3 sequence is CASSPTRTGGRDDEQFF. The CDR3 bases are TGCGCCAGCAGCCCCACACGAACCGGGGGCCGGGACGATGAGCAGTTCTTC.

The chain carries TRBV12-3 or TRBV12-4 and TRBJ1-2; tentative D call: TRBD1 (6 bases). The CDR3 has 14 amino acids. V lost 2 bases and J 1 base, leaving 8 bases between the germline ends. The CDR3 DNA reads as TGTGCCAGCAGTTTATACAGGGATAACTATGGCTACACCTTC. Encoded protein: CASSLYRDNYGYTF.